Following are 9 T cell receptor beta chains from one sample sequenced in a study of Graves' ophthalmopathy and Graves' hyperthyroidism. From RNA, the CDR3 regions of TCR beta chains were amplified and sequenced. The workflow started with a first-round RT-PCR run with HTBI primers and then moved on to a second-round multiplex PCR. TCRdb re-called the multiplex PCR reads through MiXCR, storing one row per CDR3 protein. Found here are a few hundred thousand distinct CDR3 sequences, approximately 15% of them singletons; the top ten hold 7%. The specimen was peripheral blood. The receptors come from a woman in her late teens or twenties with stable Graves' hyperthyroidism.

The genes are TRBV18 and TRBJ1-5; a weak D match, TRBD1 (5 bases). Looked up from germline, CDR1 is KGHSH and CDR2 is LQKENI. Trimming took 5 bases from V and 0 from J, leaving 11 bases between them. This CDR3 is built from 15 residues. CDR3 sequence (DNA): TGTGCCAGCTCAGCGGTGGGGGGTAGCAATCAGCCCCAGCATTTT. This encodes CASSAVGGSNQPQHF.

The table lists this clonotype with a few counts. The chain employs TRBV4-1 and TRBJ1-5, with 8 bases lining up with TRBD1. The CDR3 covers 16 residues. The germline V gene has CDR1 MGHRA and CDR2 YSYEKL. The trim removed 0 bases at V and 9 bases at J, leaving 10 bases unmatched. The CDR3 region is CASSQDIGQGGWPQHF. CDR3 bases: TGCGCCAGCAGCCAAGATATAGGACAGGGTGGTTGGCCCCAGCATTTT.

The chain has TRBV11-2 and TRBJ1-2, with TRBD1 as a possible D gene (5 bases). Trimming pared 5 bases from V and 6 bases from J, leaving 19 bases between. CDR1 SGHAT and CDR2 FQNNGV come from the germline V gene. The CDR3 length is 15 residues. As DNA, the CDR3 is TGTGCCAGCAGCCCGGCCCGGGGCATGTGGCATGGCTACACCTTC. This sequence encodes CASSPARGMWHGYTF.

This clonotype was observed at least ten times. The J gene is TRBJ2-7, the V gene TRBV7-9; 11 bases agree with TRBD1. This CDR3 is built from 13 residues. V shed 8 bases and J 2 bases; nucleotides not matched to a gene: 2. Looked up from germline, CDR1 is SEHNR and CDR2 is FQNEAQ (reference sequence). The CDR3 reads CASRTGGAYEQYF. The DNA for the CDR3 is TGTGCCAGCCGGACAGGGGGCGCCTACGAGCAGTACTTC.

This clonotype was counted ten times or more. A clone one base away is much larger, so this may be a read error. This chain links TRBV6-1 with TRBJ1-1; no reliable D call. V was clipped by 5 bases and J by 0 bases, with 7 bases between them. The CDR3 spans 13 residues. Per the germline V gene, CDR1 is MNHNS and CDR2 is SASEGT. The CDR3 nucleotides read TGTGCCAGCAGTCCATGGGTGAACACTGAAGCTTTCTTT. Encoded protein: CASSPWVNTEAFF.

This clonotype was counted ten times or more. The chain recombines TRBV24-1 with TRBJ1-2, with 7 bases lining up with TRBD1. This CDR3 comprises 16 residues. Germline CDR1 reads KGHDR; CDR2 reads SFDVKD. J lost 4 bases, V lost 3 bases, and 10 bases had no gene match. CDR3 sequence reads: CATSDPRGGGRYGYTF. Written as DNA, the CDR3 is TGTGCCACCAGTGATCCCCGCGGAGGGGGCCGCTATGGCTACACCTTC.

In this sample, this clonotype turned up many times. This chain joins TRBV12-3 or TRBV12-4 and TRBJ2-5; TRBD2 matches at 9 bases. The ends lost 3 bases at V and 10 bases at J; junction bases unmatched: 12. The CDR3 sequence is 15 residues long. CDR3 in amino acids: CASSFGLAGTRDQYF. Written as DNA, the CDR3 is TGTGCCAGCAGTTTCGGGCTAGCGGGGACCCGGGACCAGTACTTC.

This clonotype came up many times. The gene calls are TRBV12-3 or TRBV12-4 and TRBJ2-7; D possibly matches TRBD1 or TRBD2 (6 bases each). Trimming took 5 bases from V and 9 from J, leaving 20 bases between them. There are 14 residues in the CDR3. The CDR3 DNA reads as TGTGCCAGCAGTCGGGGGCGCGGGGTCCGCGGGCAGTACTTC. Its protein is CASSRGRGVRGQYF.

This clonotype was detected many times. The chain joins TRBV18 to TRBJ1-1; TRBD1 matches at 7 bases. The CDR3 is made up of 14 amino acids. After removal of 0 bases from V and 7 bases from J, the junction contained 5 bases not matched to a gene. Germline V gene lookup returns CDR1 KGHSH and CDR2 LQKENI. CDR3 DNA sequence: TGTGCCAGCTCACCACCGGGGGGACAGATTGAAGCTTTCTTT. Translation gives CASSPPGGQIEAFF.